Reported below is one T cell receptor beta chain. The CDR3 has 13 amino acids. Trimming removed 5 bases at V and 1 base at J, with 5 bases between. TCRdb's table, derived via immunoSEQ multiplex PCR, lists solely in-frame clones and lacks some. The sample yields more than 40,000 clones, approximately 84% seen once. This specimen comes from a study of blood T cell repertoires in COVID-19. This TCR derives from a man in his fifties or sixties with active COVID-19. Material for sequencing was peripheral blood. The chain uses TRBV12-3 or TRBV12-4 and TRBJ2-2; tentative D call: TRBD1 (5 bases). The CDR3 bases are TGTGCCAGCAGTACAGGGAACACCGGGGAGCTGTTTTTT. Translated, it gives CASSTGNTGELFF.